The sequence of this T cell receptor beta chain was determined in a study of post-analysis software for immune sequencing data. Unique molecular identifiers featured in each of the TCR beta cDNA libraries. TCRdb analysed the PCR reads with MiXCR anew, one entry per CDR3 protein. The sample includes roughly 800,000 distinct CDR3 sequences, roughly 29% of them seen just once. The sequenced sample was blood. The clonotype was recovered from a girl between 10 and 17 years old with multiple sclerosis.

The CDR3 region is CASALGSPIPQFF. CDR3 nucleotides: TGTGCCAGCGCTTTGGGGTCCCCGATTCCTCAGTTCTTC. The chain has TRBV3-1 and TRBJ2-1; no definite D call. Trimming left V 8 bases short and J 13 bases short, with 21 bases between. Per germline, CDR1 LGHDT and CDR2 YNNKEL (reference sequence). The CDR3 extends over 13 amino acids.